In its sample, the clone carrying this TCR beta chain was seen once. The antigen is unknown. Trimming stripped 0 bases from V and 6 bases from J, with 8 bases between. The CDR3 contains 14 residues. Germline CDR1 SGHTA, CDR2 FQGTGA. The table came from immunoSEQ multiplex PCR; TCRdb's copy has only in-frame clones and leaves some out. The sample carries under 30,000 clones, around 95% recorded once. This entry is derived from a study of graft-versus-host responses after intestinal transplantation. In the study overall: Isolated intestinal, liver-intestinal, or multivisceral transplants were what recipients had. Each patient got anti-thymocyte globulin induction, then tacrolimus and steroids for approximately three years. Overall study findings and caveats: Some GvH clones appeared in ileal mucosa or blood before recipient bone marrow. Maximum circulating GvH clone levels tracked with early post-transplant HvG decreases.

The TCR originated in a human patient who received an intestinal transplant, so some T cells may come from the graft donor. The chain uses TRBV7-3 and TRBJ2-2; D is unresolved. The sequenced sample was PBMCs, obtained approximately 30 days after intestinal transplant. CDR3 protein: CASSLTGAPGELFF. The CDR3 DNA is TGTGCCAGCAGCTTAACGGGCGCGCCCGGGGAGCTGTTTTTT.